This T cell receptor (beta chain) was captured in a study of T-cell memory formation after mild COVID-19. Study overall: The study found TCR clusters largely donor specific. Findings and caveats of the study: SARS-CoV-2 specificity of second-wave clones peaking day 37 was unconfirmed. Among CD4+ contracting clones, most were CM and EM, and CD8+ ones EMRA. In pre-infection memory, a portion of responding clones appeared, which suggested that cross-reactive memory joined.

The trim removed 5 bases at V and 2 bases at J, leaving 3 bases unmatched. This CDR3 region has 14 residues. The germline V gene has CDR1 KGHDR and CDR2 SFDVKD. In its sample, this clonotype was seen many times. Its specificity is unknown. TCRdb ran MiXCR on the 5' RACE reads and lists one entry per CDR3 protein. Of under 40,000 distinct CDR3 sequences in the sample, 7% to 8% were seen once. The chain carries TRBV24-1 and TRBJ2-3; TRBD1 agrees at 7 bases. The sequenced material came from PBMCs or a T cell subset sorted from them (not recorded which). The clonotype originates from a man aged 18 to 30 who had mild COVID-19 (a few samples of this study predate the infection). Cell type and time point are not known. CDR3 sequence reads: CATSGGQSTDTQYF. As DNA, the CDR3 is TGTGCCACCAGTGGGGGACAGTCCACAGATACGCAGTATTTT.